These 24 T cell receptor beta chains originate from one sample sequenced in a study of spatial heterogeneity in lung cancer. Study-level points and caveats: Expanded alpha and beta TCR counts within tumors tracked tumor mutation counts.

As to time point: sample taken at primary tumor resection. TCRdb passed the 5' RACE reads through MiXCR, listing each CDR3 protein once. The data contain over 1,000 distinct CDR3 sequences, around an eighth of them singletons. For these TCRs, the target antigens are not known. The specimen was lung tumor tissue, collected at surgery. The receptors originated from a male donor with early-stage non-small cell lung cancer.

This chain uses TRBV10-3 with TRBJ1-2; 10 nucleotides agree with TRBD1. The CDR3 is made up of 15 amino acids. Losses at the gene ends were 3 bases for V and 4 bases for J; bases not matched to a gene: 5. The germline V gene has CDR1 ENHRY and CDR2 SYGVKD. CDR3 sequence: CAISDLGTGAYGYTF. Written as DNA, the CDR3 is TGTGCCATCAGTGATCTGGGGACAGGGGCCTATGGCTACACCTTC.

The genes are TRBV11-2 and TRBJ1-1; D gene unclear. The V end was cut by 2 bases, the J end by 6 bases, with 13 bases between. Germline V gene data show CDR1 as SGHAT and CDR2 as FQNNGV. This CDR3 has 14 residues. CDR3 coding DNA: TGTGCCAGCAGCTTACTCCAGAGTAATTCTGAAGCTTTCTTT. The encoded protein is CASSLLQSNSEAFF.

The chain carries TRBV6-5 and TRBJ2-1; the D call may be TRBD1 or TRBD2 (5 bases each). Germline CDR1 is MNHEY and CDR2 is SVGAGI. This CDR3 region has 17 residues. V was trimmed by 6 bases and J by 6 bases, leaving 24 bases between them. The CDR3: CASRRGEAYPFGNEQFF. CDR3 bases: TGTGCCAGCAGGCGAGGGGAAGCCTACCCATTTGGCAATGAGCAGTTCTTC.

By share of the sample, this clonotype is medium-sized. CDR3 region: CAISESQGRINYGYTF. The CDR3 nucleotides read TGTGCCATCAGTGAGTCGCAAGGCAGAATTAACTATGGCTACACCTTC. The chain recombines TRBV10-3 with TRBJ1-2; D gene ambiguous. CDR3 length: 16 residues. V was pared by 0 bases and J by 1 base, with 12 bases between. Germline values: CDR1 ENHRY, CDR2 SYGVKD.

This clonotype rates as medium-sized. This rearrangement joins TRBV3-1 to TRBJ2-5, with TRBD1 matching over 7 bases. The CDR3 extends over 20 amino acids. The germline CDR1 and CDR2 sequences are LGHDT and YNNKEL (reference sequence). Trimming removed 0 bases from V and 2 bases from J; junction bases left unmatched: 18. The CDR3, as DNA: TGTGCCAGCAGCCAAGATTACTCTCTCCCTTGGACAGGCACTCAAGAGACCCAGTACTTC. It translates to CASSQDYSLPWTGTQETQYF.

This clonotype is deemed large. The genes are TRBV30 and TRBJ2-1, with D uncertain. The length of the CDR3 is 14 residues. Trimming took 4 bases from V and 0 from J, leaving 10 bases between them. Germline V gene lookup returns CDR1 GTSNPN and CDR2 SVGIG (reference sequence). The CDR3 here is CAWNSGNSYNEQFF. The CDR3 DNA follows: TGTGCCTGGAACTCAGGCAACTCCTACAATGAGCAGTTCTTC.

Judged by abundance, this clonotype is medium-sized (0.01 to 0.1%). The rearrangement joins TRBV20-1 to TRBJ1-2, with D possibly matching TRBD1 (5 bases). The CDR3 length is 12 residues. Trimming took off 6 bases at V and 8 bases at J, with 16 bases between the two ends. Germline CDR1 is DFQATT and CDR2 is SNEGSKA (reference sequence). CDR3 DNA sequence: TGCAGTGCGGGACGGGTCTTGAGGGGCTACACCTTC. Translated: CSAGRVLRGYTF.

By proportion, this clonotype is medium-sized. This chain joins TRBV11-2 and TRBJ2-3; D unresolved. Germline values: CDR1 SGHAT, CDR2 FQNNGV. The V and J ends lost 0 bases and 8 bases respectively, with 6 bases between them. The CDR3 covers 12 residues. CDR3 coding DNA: TGTGCCAGCAGCTTAGATCTGGTTACGCAGTATTTT. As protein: CASSLDLVTQYF.

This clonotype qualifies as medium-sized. CDR3 sequence (DNA): TGTGCCAGTAGTATAGATGGCGGGAGAGATACGCAGTATTTT. Residues: CASSIDGGRDTQYF. This rearrangement joins TRBV19 to TRBJ2-3; 7 bases match TRBD2. CDR1 and CDR2 (germline): LNHDA, SQIVND (reference sequence). The V segment lost 0 bases and the J segment 5 bases; nucleotides outside the gene matches: 2. This CDR3 comprises 14 residues.

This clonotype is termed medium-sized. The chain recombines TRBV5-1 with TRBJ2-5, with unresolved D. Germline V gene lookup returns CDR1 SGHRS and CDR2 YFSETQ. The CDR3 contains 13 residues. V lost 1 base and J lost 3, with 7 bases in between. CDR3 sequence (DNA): TGCGCCAGCAGCTTGAGGGCGGAAGAGACCCAGTACTTC. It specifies CASSLRAEETQYF.

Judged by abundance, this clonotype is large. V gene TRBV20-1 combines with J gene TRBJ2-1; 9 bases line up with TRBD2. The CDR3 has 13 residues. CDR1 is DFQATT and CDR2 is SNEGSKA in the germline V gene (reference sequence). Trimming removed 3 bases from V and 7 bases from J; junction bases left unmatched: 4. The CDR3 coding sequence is TGCAGTGCTAGGACTAGCGGAGGGAATGAGCAGTTCTTC. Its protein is CSARTSGGNEQFF.

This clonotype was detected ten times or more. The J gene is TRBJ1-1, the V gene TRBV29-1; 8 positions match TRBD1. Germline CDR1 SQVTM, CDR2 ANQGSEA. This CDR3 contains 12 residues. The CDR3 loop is CRADRGDTEAFF. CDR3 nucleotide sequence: TGCAGAGCCGACAGGGGAGACACTGAAGCTTTCTTT.

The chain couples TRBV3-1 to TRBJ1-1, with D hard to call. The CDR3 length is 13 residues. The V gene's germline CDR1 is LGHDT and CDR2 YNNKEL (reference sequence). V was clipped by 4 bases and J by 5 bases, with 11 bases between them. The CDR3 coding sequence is TGTGCCAGCAGCCCGACTGCGACAACTGAAGCTTTCTTT. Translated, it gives CASSPTATTEAFF.

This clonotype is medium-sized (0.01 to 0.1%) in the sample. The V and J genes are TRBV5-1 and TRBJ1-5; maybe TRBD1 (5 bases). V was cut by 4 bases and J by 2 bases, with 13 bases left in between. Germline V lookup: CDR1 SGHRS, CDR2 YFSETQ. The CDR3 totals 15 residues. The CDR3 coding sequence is TGCGCCAGCAGCGTTACCGGGACCCGCAATCAGCCCCAGCATTTT. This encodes CASSVTGTRNQPQHF.

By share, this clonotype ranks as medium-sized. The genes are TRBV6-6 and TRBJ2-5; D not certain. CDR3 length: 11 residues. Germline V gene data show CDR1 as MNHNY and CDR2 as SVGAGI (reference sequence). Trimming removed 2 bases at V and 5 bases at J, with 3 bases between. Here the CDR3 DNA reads TGTGCCAGCAGTTACGACGAGACCCAGTACTTC. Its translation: CASSYDETQYF.

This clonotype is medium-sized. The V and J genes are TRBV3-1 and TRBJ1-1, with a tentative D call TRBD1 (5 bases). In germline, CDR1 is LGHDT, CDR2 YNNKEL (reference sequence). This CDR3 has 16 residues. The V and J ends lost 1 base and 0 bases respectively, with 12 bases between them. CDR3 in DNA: TGTGCCAGCAGCCAAGGCCGGGACGCCTTGAACACTGAAGCTTTCTTT. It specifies CASSQGRDALNTEAFF.

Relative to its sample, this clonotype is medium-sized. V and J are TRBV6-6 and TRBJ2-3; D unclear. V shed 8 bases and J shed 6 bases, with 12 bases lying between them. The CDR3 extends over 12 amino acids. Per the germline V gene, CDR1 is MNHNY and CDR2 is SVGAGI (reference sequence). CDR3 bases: TGTGCCAGCGGCCCGGGTGCTGATACGCAGTATTTT. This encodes CASGPGADTQYF.

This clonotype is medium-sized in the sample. DNA of the CDR3: TGTGCCAGCAGTGTTGCCATACACTACGAGCAGTACTTC. The encoded protein is CASSVAIHYEQYF. This chain joins TRBV2 and TRBJ2-7; D ambiguous. The germline gives CDR1 SNHLY, CDR2 FYNNEI. The CDR3 totals 13 residues. V was pared by 4 bases and J by 3 bases, with 10 bases between.

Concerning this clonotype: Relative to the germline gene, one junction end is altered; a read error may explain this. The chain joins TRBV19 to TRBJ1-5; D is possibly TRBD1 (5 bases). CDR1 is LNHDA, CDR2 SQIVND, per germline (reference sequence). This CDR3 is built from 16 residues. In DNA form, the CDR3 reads TGTGCCAGTACCCATACAGCTCCAAGGGGCAATCAGCCTCAGCATTTT. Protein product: CASTHTAPRGNQPQHF.

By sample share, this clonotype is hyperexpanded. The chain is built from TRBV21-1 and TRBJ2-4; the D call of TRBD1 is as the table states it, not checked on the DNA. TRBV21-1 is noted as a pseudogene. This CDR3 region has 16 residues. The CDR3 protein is CASSKRNRGSKNIQYF. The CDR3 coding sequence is TGTGCCAGCAGCAAACGGAACAGGGGGTCGAAGAACATTCAGTACTTC.

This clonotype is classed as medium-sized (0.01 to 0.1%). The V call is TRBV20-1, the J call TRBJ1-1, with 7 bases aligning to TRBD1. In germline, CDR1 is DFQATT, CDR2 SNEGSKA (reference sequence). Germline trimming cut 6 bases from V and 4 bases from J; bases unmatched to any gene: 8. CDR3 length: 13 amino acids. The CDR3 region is CSARPQGGTEAFF. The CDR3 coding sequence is TGCAGTGCGCGGCCCCAGGGGGGCACTGAAGCTTTCTTT.

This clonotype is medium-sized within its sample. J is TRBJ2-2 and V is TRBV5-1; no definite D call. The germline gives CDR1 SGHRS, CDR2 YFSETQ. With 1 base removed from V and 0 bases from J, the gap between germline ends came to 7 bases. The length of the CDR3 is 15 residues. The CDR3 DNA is TGCGCCAGCAGCTTGAGTACTGCGAACACCGGGGAGCTGTTTTTT. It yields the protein CASSLSTANTGELFF.

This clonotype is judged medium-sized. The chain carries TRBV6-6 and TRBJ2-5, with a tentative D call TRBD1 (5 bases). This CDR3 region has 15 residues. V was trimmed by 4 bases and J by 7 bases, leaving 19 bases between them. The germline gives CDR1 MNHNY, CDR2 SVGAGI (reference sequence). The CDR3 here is CASSWNPSPQGTQYF. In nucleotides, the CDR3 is TGTGCCAGCAGTTGGAATCCCTCCCCTCAGGGGACCCAGTACTTC.

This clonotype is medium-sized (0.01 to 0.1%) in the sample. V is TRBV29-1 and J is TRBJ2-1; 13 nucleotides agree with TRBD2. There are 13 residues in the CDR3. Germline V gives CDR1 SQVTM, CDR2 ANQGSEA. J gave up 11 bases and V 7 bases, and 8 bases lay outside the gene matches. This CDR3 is CSGRTSGSFKQFF. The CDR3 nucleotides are TGCAGCGGAAGGACTAGCGGGAGTTTTAAGCAGTTCTTC.